The present entry profiles one T cell receptor beta chain with its context. This clone's antigen is unknown. No base-level quality is on record; no much larger clone is a single base apart. This specimen includes other DNA sequences encoding the same CDR3. Each donor gave one peripheral blood draw, approximately 100 mL on average, collected into heparinised tubes. Using a panel that included CD45RO, CCR7, CD25, CD127, CD95 and CD27, naive, central memory, regulatory and stem cell-like memory CD4+ T cells were sorted on a BD FACSAria II. Purity was above 95% for every sorted population. PBMCs were isolated right away by Lymphoprep density gradient centrifugation and were stained directly, without culture. To minimize batch effects, samples were stained and sorted in pairs, one healthy donor with one patient per experiment. The data were taken from a study of beta chain features in type 1 diabetes (dated by TCRdb to the late 2010s). For context, the study as a whole: Patients and healthy donors did not differ in mean age, gender distribution, total cell number or subset yield. A total of about 110 million sorted cells were examined across all samples, and the number of cells per subset was strongly correlated with RNA yield. The study compared TCRB repertoires of sorted circulating CD4+ T cell subsets between recently diagnosed type 1 diabetes patients and matched healthy donors. Naive and central memory subsets were obtained from all 30 or so donors, but regulatory and stem cell-like memory subsets were isolated from only 8 patients and roughly eight healthy donors. What the work shows at the level of the full study, not this receptor alone: Shorter templates might have been favored by PCR, but patient and control samples were amplified and corrected together, so both groups would have been affected equally by any skew. Naive, central memory and regulatory TCRB repertoires appeared to be more alike among patients than among healthy donors. Because cDNA was sequenced instead of genomic DNA, activated cells with high expression could be over-represented, although the groups did not differ in activation or CD3 levels. Patients with type 1 diabetes made fewer insertions and deleted more nucleotides at VDJ recombination sites, implying thymic rearrangement abnormalities. Type 1 diabetes patients showed a moderate but significant shortening of TCRB CDR3 length in all four CD4+ subsets. Only small numbers of individuals were included in the HLA sub-analyses, which left unresolved whether HLA type had any influence on TCRB rearrangement.

The germline V gene yields SNHLY for CDR1 and FYNNEI for CDR2. The junction carries 6 bases between V and J, which are trimmed by 6 bases and 1 base respectively. From the cysteine up to the phenylalanine, the CDR3 has a length of 12 residues. Just CDR3 DNA is preserved here, 36 bases in frame from base 1. The entire isolated RNA was reverse transcribed using the High Capacity cDNA Reverse Transcription Kit, and thus expressed TCRB transcripts were sequenced. Deep immunoSEQ sequencing was applied to naive, central memory and regulatory T cell samples, giving an average of around 3.4 million total reads per sample. Sorted cells were lysed in RLT buffer, and RNA was extracted using DNase-treated RNeasy Micro or Mini kits according to cell number. To prevent cross-contamination, each cell subset was processed individually, whereas patient and healthy donor samples were processed jointly. TCRB sequences were amplified from cDNA with the immunoSEQ multiplex PCR, producing 87-bp fragments spanning the CDR3 region. Sequencing of the amplicons was done on the Illumina HiSeq platform. The source study handled its data this way. PCR bias was corrected computationally using synthetic template baselines, and reads within Hamming distance 2 were collapsed, with unmergeable singletons discarded. Reads were aligned against IMGT to assign V, D and J genes, CDR3 length and insertions or deletions at six rearrangement sites. Clonotype counts were normalized to sorted cell number within each subset before computing true diversity and Gini coefficients with the tcR R package. Repertoire sharing was quantified using the overlap coefficient calculated on TCRB nucleotide sequences. The clones in this table, taken by TCRdb from immuneACCESS, are in-frame only. Not every clone is retained; where verified, under half of the shortfall comes from an unresolved V gene, and the cause of the rest is unknown. V, J and clone size are taken as reported in that table, and D and trimming were inferred from the DNA itself. This sample has hundreds of thousands of clones in its table, and 12% to 15% of those were observed once. About 6.6% of the sample goes to the ten largest clones.

The rearranged segments are TRBV2 and TRBJ1-1, with the D gene not confidently named. The receptor was derived from a young man in good health. Sample: central memory CD4+ T cells from blood. The CDR3 protein: CASRLGNTEAFF. DNA sequence: TGTGCCAGCAGACTCGGGAACACTGAAGCTTTCTTT. With the rest looked up from the reference TRBV2 and TRBJ1-1 genes rather than sequenced, the full variable domain is EPEVTQTPSHQVTQMGQEVILRCVPISNHLYFYWYRQILGQKVEFLVSFYNNEISEKSEIFDDQFSVERPDGSNFTLKIRSTKLEDSAMYFCASRLGNTEAFFGQGTRLTVV.